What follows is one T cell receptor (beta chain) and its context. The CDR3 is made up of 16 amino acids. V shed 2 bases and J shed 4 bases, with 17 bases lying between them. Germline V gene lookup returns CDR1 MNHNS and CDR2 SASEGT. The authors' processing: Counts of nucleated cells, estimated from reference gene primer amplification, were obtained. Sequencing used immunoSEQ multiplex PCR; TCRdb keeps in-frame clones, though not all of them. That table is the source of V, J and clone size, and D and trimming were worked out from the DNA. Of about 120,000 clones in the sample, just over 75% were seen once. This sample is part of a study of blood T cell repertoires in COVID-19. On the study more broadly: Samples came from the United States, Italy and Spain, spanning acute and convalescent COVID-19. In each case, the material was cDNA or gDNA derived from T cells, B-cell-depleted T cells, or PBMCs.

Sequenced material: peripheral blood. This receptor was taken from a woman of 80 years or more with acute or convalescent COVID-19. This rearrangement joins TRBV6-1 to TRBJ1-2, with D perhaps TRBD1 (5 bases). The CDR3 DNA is TGTGCCAGCAGTGAATTTATCAGGGATTACTCCTATGGCTACACCTTC. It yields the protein CASSEFIRDYSYGYTF.